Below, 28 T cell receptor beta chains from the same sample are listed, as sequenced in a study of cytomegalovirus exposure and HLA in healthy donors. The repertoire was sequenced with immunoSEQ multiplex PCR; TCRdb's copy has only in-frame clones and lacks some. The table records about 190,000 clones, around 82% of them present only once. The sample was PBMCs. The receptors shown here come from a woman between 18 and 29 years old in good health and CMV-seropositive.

In DNA form, the CDR3 reads TGTGCCAGCAGTTGGAGGGCGTCGTCCTACGAGCAGTACTTC. Its protein is CASSWRASSYEQYF. This chain uses TRBV6-6 with TRBJ2-7; D is possibly TRBD2 (6 bases). Germline V lookup: CDR1 MNHNY, CDR2 SVGAGI (reference sequence). Trimming shortened V by 4 bases and J by 1 base, and 11 bases separated the two germline ends. The CDR3 sequence is 14 residues long.

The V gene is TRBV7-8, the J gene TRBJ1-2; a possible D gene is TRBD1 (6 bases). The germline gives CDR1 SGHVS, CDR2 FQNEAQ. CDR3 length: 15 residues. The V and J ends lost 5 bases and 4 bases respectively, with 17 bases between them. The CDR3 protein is CASSPQGTDRYGYTF. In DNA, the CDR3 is TGTGCCAGCAGCCCACAGGGCACCGACCGCTATGGCTACACCTTC.

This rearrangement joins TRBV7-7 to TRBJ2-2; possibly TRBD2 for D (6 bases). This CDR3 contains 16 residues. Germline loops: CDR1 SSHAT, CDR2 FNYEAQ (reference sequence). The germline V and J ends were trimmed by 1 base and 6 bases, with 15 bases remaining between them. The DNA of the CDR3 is TGTGCCAGCAGCTTAGTAGGAGGGGAGGTCGCCGGGGAGCTGTTTTTT. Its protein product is CASSLVGGEVAGELFF. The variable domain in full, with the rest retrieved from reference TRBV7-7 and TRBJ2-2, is GAGVSQSPRYKVTKRGQDVTLRCDPISSHATLYWYQQALGQGPEFLTYFNYEAQPDKSGLPSDRFSAERPEGSISTLTIQRTEQRDSAMYRCASSLVGGEVAGELFFGEGSRLTVL.

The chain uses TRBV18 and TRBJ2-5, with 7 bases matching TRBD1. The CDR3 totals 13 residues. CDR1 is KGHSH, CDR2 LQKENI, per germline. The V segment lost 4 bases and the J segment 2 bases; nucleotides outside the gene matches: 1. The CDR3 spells CASSLGQQETQYF. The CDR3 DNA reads TGTGCCAGCTCACTGGGACAGCAAGAGACCCAGTACTTC.

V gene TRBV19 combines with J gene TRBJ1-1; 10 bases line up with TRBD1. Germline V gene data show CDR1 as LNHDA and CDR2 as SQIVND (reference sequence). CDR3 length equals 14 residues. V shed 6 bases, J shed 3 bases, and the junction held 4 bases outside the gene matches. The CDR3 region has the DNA TGTGCCAGTAGGGACAGGGGGATGTACACTGAAGCTTTCTTT. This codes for CASRDRGMYTEAFF.

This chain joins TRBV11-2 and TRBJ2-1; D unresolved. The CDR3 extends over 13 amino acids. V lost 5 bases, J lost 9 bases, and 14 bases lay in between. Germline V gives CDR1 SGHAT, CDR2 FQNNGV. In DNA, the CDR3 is TGTGCCAGCAGCCCCTTTCAGGTACTTGAGCAGTTCTTC. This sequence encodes CASSPFQVLEQFF.

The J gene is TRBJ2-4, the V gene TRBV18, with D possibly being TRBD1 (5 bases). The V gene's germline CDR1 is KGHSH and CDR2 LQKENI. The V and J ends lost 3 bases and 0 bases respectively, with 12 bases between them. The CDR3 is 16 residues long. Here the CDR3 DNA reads TGTGCCAGCTCACCTATCAGGGATCTAGCCAAAAACATTCAGTACTTC. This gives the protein CASSPIRDLAKNIQYF.

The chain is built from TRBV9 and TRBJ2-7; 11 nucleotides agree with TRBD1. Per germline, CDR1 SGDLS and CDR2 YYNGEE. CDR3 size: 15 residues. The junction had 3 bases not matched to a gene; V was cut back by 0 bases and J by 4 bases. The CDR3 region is CASSVGTGGGYEQYF. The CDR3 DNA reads TGTGCCAGCAGCGTAGGGACAGGGGGCGGGTACGAGCAGTACTTC.

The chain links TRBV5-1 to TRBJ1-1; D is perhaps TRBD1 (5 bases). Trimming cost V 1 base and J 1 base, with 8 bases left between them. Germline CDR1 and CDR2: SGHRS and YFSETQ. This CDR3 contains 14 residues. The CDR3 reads CASSLPGQNTEAFF. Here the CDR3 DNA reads TGCGCCAGCAGCTTGCCAGGACAGAACACTGAAGCTTTCTTT.

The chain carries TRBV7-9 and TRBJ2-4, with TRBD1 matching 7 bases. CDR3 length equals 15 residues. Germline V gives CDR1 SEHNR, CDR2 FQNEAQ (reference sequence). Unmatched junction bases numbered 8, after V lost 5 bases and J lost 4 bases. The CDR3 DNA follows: TGTGCCAGCAGCCTACCACAGGGGATTAAAAACATTCAGTACTTC. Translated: CASSLPQGIKNIQYF.

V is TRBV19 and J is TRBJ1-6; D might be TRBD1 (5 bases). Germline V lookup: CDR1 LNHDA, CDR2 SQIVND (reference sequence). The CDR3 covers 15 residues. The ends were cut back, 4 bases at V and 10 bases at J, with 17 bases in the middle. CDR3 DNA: TGTGCCAGTAGTAGCCCCGCGGGGGGAAGATCACCCCTCCACTTT. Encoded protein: CASSSPAGGRSPLHF.

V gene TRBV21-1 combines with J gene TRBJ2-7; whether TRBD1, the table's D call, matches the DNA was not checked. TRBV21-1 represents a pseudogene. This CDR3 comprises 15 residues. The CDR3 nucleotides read TGTGCCAGCAGCGGACGACCTAGACAGGCGGACGAGCAGTACTTC. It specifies CASSGRPRQADEQYF.

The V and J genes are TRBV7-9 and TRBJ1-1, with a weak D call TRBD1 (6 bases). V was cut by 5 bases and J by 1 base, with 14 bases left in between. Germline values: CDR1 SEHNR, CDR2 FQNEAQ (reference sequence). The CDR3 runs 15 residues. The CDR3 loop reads CASSHHRDQNTEAFF. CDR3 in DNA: TGTGCCAGCAGCCACCACAGGGACCAGAACACTGAAGCTTTCTTT.

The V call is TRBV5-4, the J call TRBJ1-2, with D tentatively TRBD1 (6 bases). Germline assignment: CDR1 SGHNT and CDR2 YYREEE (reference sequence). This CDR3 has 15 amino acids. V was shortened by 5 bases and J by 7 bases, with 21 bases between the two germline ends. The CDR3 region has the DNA TGTGCCAGCAGGAGTCAGGGGAGCCACCGCGGTGGCTACACCTTC. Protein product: CASRSQGSHRGGYTF.

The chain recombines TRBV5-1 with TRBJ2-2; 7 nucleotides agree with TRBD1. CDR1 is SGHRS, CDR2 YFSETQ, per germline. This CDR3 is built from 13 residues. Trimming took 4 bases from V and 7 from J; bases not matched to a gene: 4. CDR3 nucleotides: TGCGCCAGCAGCCCCGACAGGGTCGGGGAGCTGTTTTTT. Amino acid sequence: CASSPDRVGELFF.

In DNA form, the CDR3 reads TGCGCCAGCAGCTTGGGGGGCAAGGTGGGGACTGAAGCTTTCTTT. Protein sequence: CASSLGGKVGTEAFF. The chain combines TRBV5-1 with TRBJ1-1; tentatively, D is TRBD1 (5 bases). The CDR3 consists of 15 residues. The V gene's germline CDR1 is SGHRS and CDR2 YFSETQ. V was pared by 0 bases and J by 5 bases, with 14 bases between.

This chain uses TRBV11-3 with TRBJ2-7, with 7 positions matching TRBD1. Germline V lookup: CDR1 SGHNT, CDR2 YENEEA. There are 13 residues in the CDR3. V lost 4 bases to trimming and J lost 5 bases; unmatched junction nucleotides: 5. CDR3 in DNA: TGTGCCAGCAGCTCAGGGGACAGCAACGAGCAGTACTTC. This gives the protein CASSSGDSNEQYF.

The CDR3 reads CASSVDRAFGPLHF. DNA of the CDR3: TGTGCCAGCAGCGTCGACAGGGCTTTCGGGCCCCTCCACTTT. This chain joins TRBV27 and TRBJ1-6, with 7 bases fitting TRBD1. Germline V gives CDR1 MNHEY, CDR2 SMNVEV (reference sequence). The trim removed 6 bases at V and 13 bases at J, leaving 12 bases unmatched. The CDR3 covers 14 residues.

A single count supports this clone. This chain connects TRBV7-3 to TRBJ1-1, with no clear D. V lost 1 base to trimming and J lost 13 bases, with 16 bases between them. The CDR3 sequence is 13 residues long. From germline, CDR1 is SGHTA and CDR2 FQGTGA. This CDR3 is CASSLSSGEGVFF. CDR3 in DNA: TGTGCCAGCAGCTTAAGTTCCGGGGAGGGCGTTTTCTTT.

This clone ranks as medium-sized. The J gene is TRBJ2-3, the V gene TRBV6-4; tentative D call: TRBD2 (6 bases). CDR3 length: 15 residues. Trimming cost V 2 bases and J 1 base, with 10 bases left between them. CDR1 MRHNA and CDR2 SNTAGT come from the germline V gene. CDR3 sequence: CASSDGASGTDTQYF. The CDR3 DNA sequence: TGTGCCAGCAGTGACGGGGCTAGCGGCACAGATACGCAGTATTTT.

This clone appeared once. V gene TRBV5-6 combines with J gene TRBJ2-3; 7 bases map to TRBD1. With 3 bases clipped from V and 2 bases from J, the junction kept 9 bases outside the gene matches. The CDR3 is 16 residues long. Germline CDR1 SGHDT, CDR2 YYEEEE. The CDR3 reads CASSSGTAVYTDTQYF. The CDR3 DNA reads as TGTGCCAGCAGCTCAGGGACAGCCGTTTACACAGATACGCAGTATTTT.

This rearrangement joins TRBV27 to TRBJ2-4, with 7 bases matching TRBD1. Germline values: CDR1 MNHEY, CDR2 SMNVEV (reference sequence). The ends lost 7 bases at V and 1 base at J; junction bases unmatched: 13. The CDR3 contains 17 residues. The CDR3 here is CASNLTITGEAKNIQYF. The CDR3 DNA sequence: TGTGCCAGCAACCTTACGATTACAGGGGAGGCCAAAAACATTCAGTACTTC.

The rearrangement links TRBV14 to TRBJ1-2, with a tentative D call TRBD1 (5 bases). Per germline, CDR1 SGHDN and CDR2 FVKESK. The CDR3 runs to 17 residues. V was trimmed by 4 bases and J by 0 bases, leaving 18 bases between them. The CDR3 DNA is TGTGCCAGCAGCCCGCTGACAGACGCCAAATCTAACTATGGCTACACCTTC. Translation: CASSPLTDAKSNYGYTF. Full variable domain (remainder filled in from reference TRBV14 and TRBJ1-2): EAGVTQFPSHSVIEKGQTVTLRCDPISGHDNLYWYRRVMGKEIKFLLHFVKESKQDESGMPNNRFLAERTGGTYSTLKVQPAELEDSGVYFCASSPLTDAKSNYGYTFGSGTRLTVV.

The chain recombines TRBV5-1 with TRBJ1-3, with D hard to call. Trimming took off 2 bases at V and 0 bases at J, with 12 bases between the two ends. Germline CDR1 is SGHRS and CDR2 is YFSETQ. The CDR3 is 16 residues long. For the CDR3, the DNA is TGCGCCAGCAGCTTATCGGGTTTTGCCTCTGGAAACACCATATATTTT. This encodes CASSLSGFASGNTIYF.

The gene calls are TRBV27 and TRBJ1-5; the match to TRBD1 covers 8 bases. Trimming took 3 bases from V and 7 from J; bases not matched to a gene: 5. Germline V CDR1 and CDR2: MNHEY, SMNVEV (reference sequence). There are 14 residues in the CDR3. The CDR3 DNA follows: TGTGCCAGCAGTTTTTCAGGGGGCGGACAGCCCCAGCATTTT. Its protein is CASSFSGGGQPQHF.

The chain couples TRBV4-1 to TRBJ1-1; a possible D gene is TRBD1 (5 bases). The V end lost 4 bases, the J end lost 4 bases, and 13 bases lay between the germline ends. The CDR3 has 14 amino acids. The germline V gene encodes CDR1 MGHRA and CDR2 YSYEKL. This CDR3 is CASSPPQGGTEAFF. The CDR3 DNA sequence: TGCGCCAGCAGCCCACCTCAGGGTGGCACTGAAGCTTTCTTT.

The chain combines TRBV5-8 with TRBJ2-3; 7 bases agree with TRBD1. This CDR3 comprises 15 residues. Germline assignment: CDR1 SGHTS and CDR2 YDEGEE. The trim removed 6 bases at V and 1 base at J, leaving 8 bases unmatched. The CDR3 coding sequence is TGTGCCAGCACCCCCCGAGGACAGGGCACAGATACGCAGTATTTT. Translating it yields CASTPRGQGTDTQYF.

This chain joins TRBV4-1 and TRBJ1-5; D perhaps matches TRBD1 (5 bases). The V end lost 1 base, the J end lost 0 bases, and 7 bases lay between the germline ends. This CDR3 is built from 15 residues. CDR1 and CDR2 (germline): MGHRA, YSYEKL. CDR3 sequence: CASSQGGDSNQPQHF. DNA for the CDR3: TGCGCCAGCAGCCAAGGGGGGGATAGCAATCAGCCCCAGCATTTT.